The present T cell receptor (beta chain) was sequenced within a study of shared clonotypes between healthy human individuals. The assay used deep level. Several immunoSEQ 96-well plates shared each subset's DNA, each plate a replicate. The assay was immunoSEQ multiplex PCR, and TCRdb's table has in-frame clones only and misses some. In the table there are a few hundred thousand clones, 65% of which are singletons. CDR1 is SGHDT and CDR2 is YYEEEE in the germline V gene. With 1 base removed from V and 6 bases from J, the gap between germline ends came to 10 bases. The CDR3 sequence is 13 residues long. General study findings and limits: It was observed that 5% to 6.5% of naive CD4 clonotypes were shared across several donors. Shared clonotypes across all four donors exceeded non-shared ones in generation probability.

Concerning this clone: The antigen is unknown.

This sequence was found in a man aged 25 to 40 in good health. The chain couples TRBV5-6 to TRBJ1-1; no clear D. Sequencing used memory CD4+ T cells sorted from blood. Noted subset: CD45RA-negative fraction. DNA of the CDR3: TGTGCCAGCAGCTTGTATGAGGCGGCTGAAGCTTTCTTT. Its protein is CASSLYEAAEAFF.